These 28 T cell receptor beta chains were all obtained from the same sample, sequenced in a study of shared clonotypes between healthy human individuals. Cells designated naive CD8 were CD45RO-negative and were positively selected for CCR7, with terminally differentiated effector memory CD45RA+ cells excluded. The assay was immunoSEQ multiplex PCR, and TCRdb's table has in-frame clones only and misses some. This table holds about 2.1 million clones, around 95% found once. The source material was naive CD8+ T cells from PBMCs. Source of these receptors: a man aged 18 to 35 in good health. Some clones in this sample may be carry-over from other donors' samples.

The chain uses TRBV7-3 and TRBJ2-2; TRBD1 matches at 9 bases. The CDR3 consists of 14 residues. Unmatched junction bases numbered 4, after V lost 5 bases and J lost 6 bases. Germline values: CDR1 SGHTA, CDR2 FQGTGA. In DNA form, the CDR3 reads TGTGCCAGCAGCCTCTGGACAGGGGCCGGGGAGCTGTTTTTT. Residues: CASSLWTGAGELFF. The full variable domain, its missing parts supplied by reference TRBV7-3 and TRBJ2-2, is GAGVSQTPSNKVTEKGKYVELRCDPISGHTALYWYRQSLGQGPEFLIYFQGTGAADDSGLPNDRFFAVRPEGSVSTLKIQRTERGDSAVYLCASSLWTGAGELFFGEGSRLTVL.

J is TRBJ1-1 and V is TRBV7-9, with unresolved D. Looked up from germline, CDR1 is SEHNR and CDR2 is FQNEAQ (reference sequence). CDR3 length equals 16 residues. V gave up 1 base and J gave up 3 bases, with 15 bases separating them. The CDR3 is CASSLDRGGRYTEAFF. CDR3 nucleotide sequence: TGTGCCAGCAGCTTAGACCGCGGCGGGCGGTACACTGAAGCTTTCTTT.

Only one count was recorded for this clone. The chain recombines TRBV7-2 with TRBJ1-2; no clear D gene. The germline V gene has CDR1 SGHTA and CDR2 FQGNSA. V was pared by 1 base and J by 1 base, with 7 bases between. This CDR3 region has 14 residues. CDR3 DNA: TGTGCCAGCAGCTTAGAGGGTTATAACTATGGCTACACCTTC. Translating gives CASSLEGYNYGYTF. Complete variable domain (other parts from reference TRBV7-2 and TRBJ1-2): GAGVSQSPSNKVTEKGKDVELRCDPISGHTALYWYRQSLGQGLEFLIYFQGNSAPDKSGLPSDRFSAERTGGSVSTLTIQRTQQEDSAVYLCASSLEGYNYGYTFGSGTRLTVV.

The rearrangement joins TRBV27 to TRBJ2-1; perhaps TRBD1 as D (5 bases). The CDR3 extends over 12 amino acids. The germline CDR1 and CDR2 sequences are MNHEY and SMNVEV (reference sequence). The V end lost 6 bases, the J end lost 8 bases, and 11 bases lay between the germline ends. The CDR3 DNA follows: TGTGCCAGCAGGGGGCTAACTTATGAGCAGTTCTTC. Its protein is CASRGLTYEQFF.

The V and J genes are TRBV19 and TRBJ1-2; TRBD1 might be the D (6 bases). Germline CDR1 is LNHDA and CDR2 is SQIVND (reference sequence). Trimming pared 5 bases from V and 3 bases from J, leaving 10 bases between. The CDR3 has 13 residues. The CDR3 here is CASSLGTHYGYTF. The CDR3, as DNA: TGTGCCAGTAGTTTAGGGACACACTATGGCTACACCTTC.

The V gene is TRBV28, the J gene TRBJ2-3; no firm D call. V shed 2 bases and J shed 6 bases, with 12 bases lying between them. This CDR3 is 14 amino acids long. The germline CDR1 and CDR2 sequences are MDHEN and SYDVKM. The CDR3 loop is CASSLRPSDDTQYF. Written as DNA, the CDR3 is TGTGCCAGCAGTTTAAGGCCAAGCGATGATACGCAGTATTTT.

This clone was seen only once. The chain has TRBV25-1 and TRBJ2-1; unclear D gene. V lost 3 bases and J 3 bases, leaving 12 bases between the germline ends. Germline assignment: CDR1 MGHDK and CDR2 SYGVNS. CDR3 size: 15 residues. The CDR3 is CASSDIGGVYNEQFF. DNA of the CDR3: TGTGCCAGCAGTGATATTGGTGGGGTCTACAATGAGCAGTTCTTC.

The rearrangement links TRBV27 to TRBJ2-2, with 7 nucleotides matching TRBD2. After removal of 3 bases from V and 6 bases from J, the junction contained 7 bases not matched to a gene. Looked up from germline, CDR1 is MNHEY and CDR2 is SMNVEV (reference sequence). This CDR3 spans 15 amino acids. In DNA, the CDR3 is TGTGCCAGCAGTTTCGGTCTAGCGGTCCCCGGGGAGCTGTTTTTT. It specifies CASSFGLAVPGELFF.

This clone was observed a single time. CDR3 amino acids: CASSVGRDPTAFF. The CDR3 DNA reads as TGTGCCAGCAGCGTAGGGAGGGACCCGACAGCTTTCTTT. The rearrangement links TRBV9 to TRBJ1-1; D may be TRBD1 (5 bases). CDR1 is SGDLS, CDR2 YYNGEE, per germline. Trimming took 0 bases from V and 10 from J, leaving 13 bases between them. The CDR3 length is 13 residues.

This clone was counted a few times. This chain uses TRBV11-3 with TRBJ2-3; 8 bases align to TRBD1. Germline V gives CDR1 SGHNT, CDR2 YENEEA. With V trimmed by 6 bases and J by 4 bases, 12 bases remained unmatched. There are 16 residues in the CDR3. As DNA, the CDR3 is TGTGCCAGCAGACCCCACAGGGAGGACAGGGCAGATACGCAGTATTTT. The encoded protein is CASRPHREDRADTQYF.

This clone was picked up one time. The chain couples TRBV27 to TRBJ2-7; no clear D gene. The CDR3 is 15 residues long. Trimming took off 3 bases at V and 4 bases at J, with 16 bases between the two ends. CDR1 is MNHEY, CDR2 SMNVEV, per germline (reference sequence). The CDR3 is CASSFRSENPYEQYF. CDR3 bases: TGTGCCAGCAGTTTTCGGTCGGAGAACCCATACGAGCAGTACTTC.

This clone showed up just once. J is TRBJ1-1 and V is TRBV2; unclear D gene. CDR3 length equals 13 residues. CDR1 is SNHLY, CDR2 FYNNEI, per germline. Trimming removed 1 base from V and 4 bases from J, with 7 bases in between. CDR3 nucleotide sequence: TGTGCCAGCAGTGAAGTTGTTAGCACTGAAGCTTTCTTT. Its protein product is CASSEVVSTEAFF.

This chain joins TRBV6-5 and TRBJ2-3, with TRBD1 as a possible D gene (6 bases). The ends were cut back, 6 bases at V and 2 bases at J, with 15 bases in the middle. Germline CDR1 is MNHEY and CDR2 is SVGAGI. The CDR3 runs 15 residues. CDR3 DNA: TGTGCCAGCAGACCCCGGGACACATTCACAGATACGCAGTATTTT. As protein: CASRPRDTFTDTQYF.

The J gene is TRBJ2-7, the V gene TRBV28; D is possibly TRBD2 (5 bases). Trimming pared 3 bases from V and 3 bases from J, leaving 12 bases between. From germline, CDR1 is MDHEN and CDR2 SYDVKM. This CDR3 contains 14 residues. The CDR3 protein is CASSFVTTDYEQYF. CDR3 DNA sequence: TGTGCCAGCAGTTTCGTGACTACAGACTACGAGCAGTACTTC.

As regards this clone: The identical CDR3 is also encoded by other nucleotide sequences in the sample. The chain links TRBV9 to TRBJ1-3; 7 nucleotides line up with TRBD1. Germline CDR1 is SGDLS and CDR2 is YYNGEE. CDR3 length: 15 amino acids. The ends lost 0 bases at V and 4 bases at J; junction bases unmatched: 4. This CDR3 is CASSVDRGRGNTIYF. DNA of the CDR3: TGTGCCAGCAGCGTAGATAGGGGGCGCGGAAACACCATATATTTT.

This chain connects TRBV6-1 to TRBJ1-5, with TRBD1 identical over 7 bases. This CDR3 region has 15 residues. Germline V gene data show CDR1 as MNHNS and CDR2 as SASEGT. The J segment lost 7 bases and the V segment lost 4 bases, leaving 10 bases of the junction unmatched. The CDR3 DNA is TGTGCCAGCAGTGCCGCACAGGGGAGGCGGCAGCCCCAGCATTTT. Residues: CASSAAQGRRQPQHF.

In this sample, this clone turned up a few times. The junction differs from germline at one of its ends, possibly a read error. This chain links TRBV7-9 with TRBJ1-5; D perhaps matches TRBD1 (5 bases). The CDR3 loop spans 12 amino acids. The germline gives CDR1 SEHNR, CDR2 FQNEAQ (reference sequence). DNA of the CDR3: TGTGCCAGCAGCCAAGCCGGGGACTGGGTTACTTTT. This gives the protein CASSQAGDWVTF.

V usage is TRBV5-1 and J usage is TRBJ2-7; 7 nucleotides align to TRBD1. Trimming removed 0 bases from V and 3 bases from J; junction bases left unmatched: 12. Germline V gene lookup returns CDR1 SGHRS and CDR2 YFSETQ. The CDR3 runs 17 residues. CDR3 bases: TGCGCCAGCAGCTTGGTCTCTAGACAGGGAGAGGACTACGAGCAGTACTTC. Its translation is CASSLVSRQGEDYEQYF. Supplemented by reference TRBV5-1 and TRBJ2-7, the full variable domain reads KAGVTQTPRYLIKTRGQQVTLSCSPISGHRSVSWYQQTPGQGLQFLFEYFSETQRNKGNFPGRFSGRQFSNSRSEMNVSTLELGDSALYLCASSLVSRQGEDYEQYFGPGTRLTVT.

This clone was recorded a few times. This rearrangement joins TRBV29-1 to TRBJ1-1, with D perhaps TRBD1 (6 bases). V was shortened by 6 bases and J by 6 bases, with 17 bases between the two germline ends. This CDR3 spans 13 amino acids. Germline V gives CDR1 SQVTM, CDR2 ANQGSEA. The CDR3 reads CSVVNQGPPEAFF. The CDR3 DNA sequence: TGCAGCGTCGTAAACCAGGGGCCCCCTGAAGCTTTCTTT.

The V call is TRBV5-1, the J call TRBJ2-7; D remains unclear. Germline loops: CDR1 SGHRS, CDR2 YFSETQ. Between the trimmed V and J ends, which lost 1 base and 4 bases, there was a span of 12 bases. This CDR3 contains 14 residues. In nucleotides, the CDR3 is TGCGCCAGCAGCTTGTCCGGCCTGGCGTACGAGCAGTACTTC. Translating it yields CASSLSGLAYEQYF. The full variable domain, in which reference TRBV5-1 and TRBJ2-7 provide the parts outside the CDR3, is KAGVTQTPRYLIKTRGQQVTLSCSPISGHRSVSWYQQTPGQGLQFLFEYFSETQRNKGNFPGRFSGRQFSNSRSEMNVSTLELGDSALYLCASSLSGLAYEQYFGPGTRLTVT.

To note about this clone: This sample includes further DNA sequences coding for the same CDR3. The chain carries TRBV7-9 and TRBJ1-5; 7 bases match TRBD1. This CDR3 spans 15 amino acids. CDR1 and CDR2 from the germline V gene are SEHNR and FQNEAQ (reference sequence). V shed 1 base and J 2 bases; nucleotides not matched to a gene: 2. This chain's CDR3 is CASSLGGGGNQPQHF. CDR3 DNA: TGTGCCAGCAGCTTAGGAGGGGGCGGCAATCAGCCCCAGCATTTT.

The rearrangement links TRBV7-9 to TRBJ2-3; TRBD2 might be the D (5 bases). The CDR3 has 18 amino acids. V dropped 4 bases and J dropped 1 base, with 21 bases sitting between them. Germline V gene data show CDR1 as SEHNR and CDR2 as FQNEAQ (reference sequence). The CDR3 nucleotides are TGTGCCAGCAGCTCGAATAGTCGCGGGTTATGGGGCACAGATACGCAGTATTTT. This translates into CASSSNSRGLWGTDTQYF. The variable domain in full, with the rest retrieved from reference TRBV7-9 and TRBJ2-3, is DTGVSQNPRHKITKRGQNVTFRCDPISEHNRLYWYRQTLGQGPEFLTYFQNEAQLEKSRLLSDRFSAERPKGSFSTLEIQRTEQGDSAMYLCASSSNSRGLWGTDTQYFGPGTRLTVL.

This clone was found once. CDR3 region: CATTGQLAYEQYF. For the CDR3, the DNA is TGTGCCACCACAGGACAGTTAGCATACGAGCAGTACTTC. This chain uses TRBV10-3 with TRBJ2-7; maybe TRBD1 (6 bases). The germline CDR1 and CDR2 sequences are ENHRY and SYGVKD. There are 13 residues in the CDR3. V was cut by 10 bases and J by 4 bases, with 17 bases left in between.

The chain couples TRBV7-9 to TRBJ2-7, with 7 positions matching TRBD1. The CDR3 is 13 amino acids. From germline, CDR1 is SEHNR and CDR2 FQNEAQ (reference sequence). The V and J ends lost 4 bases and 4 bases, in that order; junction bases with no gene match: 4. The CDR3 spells CASSWTGQYEQYF. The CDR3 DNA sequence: TGTGCCAGCAGCTGGACGGGACAGTACGAGCAGTACTTC.

DNA of the CDR3: TGTGCCAGCAGCCCGGGGGGAAGCACTGAAGCTTTCTTT. Translated, it gives CASSPGGSTEAFF. The rearrangement links TRBV14 to TRBJ1-1; a possible D gene is TRBD1 (5 bases). The CDR3 sequence is 13 residues long. Trimming cost V 4 bases and J 4 bases, with 10 bases left between them. Germline V gene data show CDR1 as SGHDN and CDR2 as FVKESK.

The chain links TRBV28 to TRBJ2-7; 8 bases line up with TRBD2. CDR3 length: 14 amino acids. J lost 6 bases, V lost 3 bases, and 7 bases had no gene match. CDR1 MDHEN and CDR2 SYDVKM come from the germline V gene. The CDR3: CASSFERESGEQYF. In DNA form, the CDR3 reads TGTGCCAGCAGTTTTGAGCGGGAGAGCGGCGAGCAGTACTTC.

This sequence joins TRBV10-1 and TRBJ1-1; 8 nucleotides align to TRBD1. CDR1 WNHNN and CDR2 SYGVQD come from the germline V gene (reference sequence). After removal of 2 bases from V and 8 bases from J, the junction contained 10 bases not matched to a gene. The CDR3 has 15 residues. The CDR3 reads CASSERTGRNGEAFF. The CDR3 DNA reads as TGCGCCAGCAGTGAGCGGACAGGGAGGAACGGAGAAGCTTTCTTT.

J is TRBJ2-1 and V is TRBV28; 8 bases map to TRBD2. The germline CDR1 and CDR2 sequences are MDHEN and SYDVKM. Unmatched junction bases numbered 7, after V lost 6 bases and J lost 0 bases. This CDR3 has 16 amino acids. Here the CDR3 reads CASRLQRGSSYNEQFF. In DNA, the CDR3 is TGTGCCAGCAGACTTCAGCGGGGGAGCTCCTACAATGAGCAGTTCTTC. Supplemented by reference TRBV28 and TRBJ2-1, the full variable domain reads DVKVTQSSRYLVKRTGEKVFLECVQDMDHENMFWYRQDPGLGLRLIYFSYDVKMKEKGDIPEGYSVSREKKERFSLILESASTNQTSMYLCASRLQRGSSYNEQFFGPGTRLTVL.